One sample yielded the 21 T cell receptor beta chains listed below, sequenced in a study of cytomegalovirus exposure and HLA in healthy donors. It was with 60 Vbeta and 13 Jbeta primers that the PCR ran. The method was immunoSEQ multiplex PCR; TCRdb's version includes in-frame clones alone and lacks a portion of them. Of about 200,000 clones in the sample, roughly 87% were seen once. Material for sequencing was PBMCs. All receptors derive from a man between 40 and 49 years old in good health and CMV-seropositive.

V and J are TRBV5-1 and TRBJ2-1; 8 positions agree with TRBD1. The germline V gene encodes CDR1 SGHRS and CDR2 YFSETQ. J gave up 7 bases and V 0 bases, and 6 bases lay outside the gene matches. The CDR3 is 15 residues long. The CDR3 protein is CASSLVGQGQNEQFF. The DNA for the CDR3 is TGCGCCAGCAGCTTGGTAGGACAGGGTCAAAATGAGCAGTTCTTC. Using reference TRBV5-1 and TRBJ2-1 for the parts outside the CDR3, the full variable domain is KAGVTQTPRYLIKTRGQQVTLSCSPISGHRSVSWYQQTPGQGLQFLFEYFSETQRNKGNFPGRFSGRQFSNSRSEMNVSTLELGDSALYLCASSLVGQGQNEQFFGPGTRLTVL.

The chain recombines TRBV6-5 with TRBJ1-3; 8 bases line up with TRBD1. This CDR3 region has 15 residues. From germline, CDR1 is MNHEY and CDR2 SVGAGI. V lost 2 bases, J lost 4 bases, and 4 bases stayed unmatched. CDR3 in amino acids: CASSYQGAEGNTIYF. The CDR3 DNA follows: TGTGCCAGCAGTTACCAGGGGGCGGAAGGAAACACCATATATTTT.

V and J are TRBV27 and TRBJ2-3; maybe TRBD2 (5 bases). The CDR3 loop spans 13 amino acids. Deletions cut 3 bases from V and 4 bases from J, with 8 bases between. Per germline, CDR1 MNHEY and CDR2 SMNVEV (reference sequence). DNA for the CDR3: TGTGCCAGCAGTTTTTCGGGGTCAGATACGCAGTATTTT. Its translation is CASSFSGSDTQYF.

The chain uses TRBV14 and TRBJ2-3, with 13 positions matching TRBD2. After removal of 3 bases from V and 4 bases from J, the junction contained 4 bases not matched to a gene. The CDR3 contains 16 residues. CDR1 SGHDN and CDR2 FVKESK come from the germline V gene. The CDR3 is CASSHSGLAGADTQYF. The CDR3 nucleotides read TGTGCCAGCAGCCACTCCGGACTAGCGGGAGCAGATACGCAGTATTTT.

On this clone itself: The sample carries other DNA sequences with the same CDR3. The chain employs TRBV5-4 and TRBJ2-3; possibly TRBD1 for D (5 bases). The CDR3 loop spans 13 amino acids. V was pared by 1 base and J by 3 bases, with 6 bases between. Germline V CDR1 and CDR2: SGHNT, YYREEE (reference sequence). The CDR3 spells CASSLSGTDTQYF. CDR3 in DNA: TGTGCCAGCAGCTTGTCAGGGACAGATACGCAGTATTTT.

The chain joins TRBV11-2 to TRBJ2-2, with 8 bases aligning to TRBD1. Trimming cost V 1 base and J 6 bases; bases outside gene matches: 1. Germline CDR1 SGHAT, CDR2 FQNNGV. CDR3 length: 14 residues. The CDR3 DNA sequence: TGTGCCAGCAGCTTAGGGACAGGGTCCGGGGAGCTGTTTTTT. Translating it yields CASSLGTGSGELFF.

This clone was found a few times. The gene calls are TRBV6-1 and TRBJ2-1, with 10 bases lining up with TRBD2. CDR3 size: 14 residues. CDR1 and CDR2 (germline): MNHNS, SASEGT. Trimming at V came to 4 bases and at J to 6 bases, leaving 3 bases not matched to a gene. In DNA form, the CDR3 reads TGTGCCAGCAGTGGACTAGCGGGCAGCAATGAGCAGTTCTTC. The encoded protein is CASSGLAGSNEQFF.

J is TRBJ2-5 and V is TRBV29-1, with D maybe TRBD1 (5 bases). V was pared by 4 bases and J by 4 bases, with 19 bases between. The CDR3 has 15 amino acids. Germline CDR1 is SQVTM and CDR2 is ANQGSEA. CDR3 nucleotide sequence: TGCAGCGTTGTCAAGAGACAGCGTCCCGGAGAGACCCAGTACTTC. Its translation is CSVVKRQRPGETQYF.

Here the CDR3 DNA reads TGTGCCAGTACCCAATTCCACTCCTATAGCAATCAGCCCCAGCATTTT. It specifies CASTQFHSYSNQPQHF. V usage is TRBV19 and J usage is TRBJ1-5; D gene uncertain. The CDR3 has 16 amino acids. V was trimmed by 7 bases and J by 0 bases, leaving 16 bases between them. Germline V gene data show CDR1 as LNHDA and CDR2 as SQIVND (reference sequence).

The chain couples TRBV27 to TRBJ2-7; D uncertain. Germline loops: CDR1 MNHEY, CDR2 SMNVEV (reference sequence). CDR3 length: 13 amino acids. V was pared by 8 bases and J by 3 bases, with 14 bases between. As DNA, the CDR3 is TGTGCCAGCGCTAGATTGTTAGGCTACGAGCAGTACGTC. Amino acids: CASARLLGYEQYV.

The rearrangement joins TRBV2 to TRBJ1-2; D is perhaps TRBD1 (6 bases). The V gene lost 4 bases and the J gene lost 6 bases, with 12 bases spanning the gap. Germline assignment: CDR1 SNHLY and CDR2 FYNNEI. The CDR3 length is 13 residues. CDR3: CASSVRAGDGYTF. CDR3 DNA: TGTGCCAGCAGTGTTCGGGCAGGGGATGGCTACACCTTC.

This clone was picked up one time. The genes are TRBV5-1 and TRBJ2-1, with 9 bases that match TRBD2. The V gene's germline CDR1 is SGHRS and CDR2 YFSETQ. V lost 4 bases to trimming and J lost 7 bases; unmatched junction nucleotides: 9. This CDR3 is 15 amino acids long. The chain's CDR3 is CASSPLAAGGNEQFF. DNA for the CDR3: TGCGCCAGCAGCCCCTTAGCAGCGGGAGGAAATGAGCAGTTCTTC.

The chain joins TRBV4-2 to TRBJ2-1; no firm D call. V lost 3 bases to trimming and J lost 2 bases, with 14 bases between them. This CDR3 contains 16 residues. The germline V gene encodes CDR1 LGHNA and CDR2 YNFKEQ. The CDR3 DNA sequence: TGTGCCAGCAGCCAGGTAATACTCTCTCCCTACAATGAGCAGTTCTTC. Translating it yields CASSQVILSPYNEQFF.

The rearrangement uses TRBV27 and TRBJ2-1, with unresolved D. This CDR3 contains 15 residues. Germline V gene lookup returns CDR1 MNHEY and CDR2 SMNVEV (reference sequence). V lost 0 bases and J lost 8, with 14 bases in between. The CDR3 spells CASSLSSLVYHEQFF. CDR3 bases: TGTGCCAGCAGTTTATCGAGTCTAGTGTACCATGAGCAGTTCTTC.

The V and J genes are TRBV6-6 and TRBJ1-2, with D possibly TRBD1 on 6 matching bases. The V gene's germline CDR1 is MNHNY and CDR2 SVGAGI (reference sequence). This CDR3 spans 14 amino acids. V shed 5 bases and J shed 5 bases, with 15 bases lying between them. This CDR3 reads CASSPGTTTYGYTF. The CDR3 DNA reads TGTGCCAGCAGTCCCGGGACAACTACTTATGGCTACACCTTC.

The chain couples TRBV10-1 to TRBJ1-1; the match to TRBD1 covers 8 bases. V was pared by 0 bases and J by 1 base, with 1 base of the junction left unmatched. This CDR3 region has 15 residues. In germline, CDR1 is WNHNN, CDR2 SYGVQD (reference sequence). The CDR3 DNA reads as TGCGCCAGCAGTGAGTCAGGACAGGGGAACACTGAAGCTTTCTTT. Translation: CASSESGQGNTEAFF.

The V call is TRBV7-6, the J call TRBJ2-2; TRBD1 is a possible D gene (5 bases). CDR3 length equals 15 residues. Germline V gives CDR1 SGHVS, CDR2 FNYEAQ. Trimming removed 3 bases from V and 0 bases from J, with 8 bases in between. The CDR3 DNA sequence: TGTGCCAGCAGCTTGTCAGGGACGAACACCGGGGAGCTGTTTTTT. Protein sequence: CASSLSGTNTGELFF. Together with reference TRBV7-6 and TRBJ2-2, the CDR3 gives the full variable domain: GAGVSQSPRYKVTKRGQDVALRCDPISGHVSLYWYRQALGQGPEFLTYFNYEAQQDKSGLPNDRFSAERPEGSISTLTIQRTEQRDSAMYRCASSLSGTNTGELFFGEGSRLTVL.

The rearrangement joins TRBV6-5 to TRBJ2-5; D possibly corresponds to TRBD1 (6 bases). CDR1 is MNHEY and CDR2 is SVGAGI in the germline V gene. CDR3 size: 13 residues. Trimming took off 10 bases at V and 5 bases at J, with 17 bases between the two ends. The CDR3 DNA follows: TGTGCCACGACAAGGGGGTCCGGTGAGACCCAGTACTTC. Amino acids: CATTRGSGETQYF.

V is TRBV27 and J is TRBJ2-7; TRBD1 aligns across 11 bases. Germline V CDR1 and CDR2: MNHEY, SMNVEV (reference sequence). The trim removed 5 bases at V and 6 bases at J, leaving 6 bases unmatched. The CDR3 loop spans 14 amino acids. The CDR3 DNA follows: TGTGCCAGCAGTCATGGGACAGGGGGTAGCGAGCAGTACTTC. Its translation is CASSHGTGGSEQYF.

The J gene is TRBJ2-5, the V gene TRBV28; TRBD1 agrees at 7 bases. The ends lost 4 bases at V and 1 base at J; junction bases unmatched: 12. The CDR3 runs to 17 residues. Germline V CDR1 and CDR2: MDHEN, SYDVKM. The CDR3 spells CASSSREEGAIQETQYF. The CDR3 DNA follows: TGTGCCAGCAGTTCCCGGGAAGAGGGGGCTATCCAAGAGACCCAGTACTTC.

The J gene is TRBJ2-3, the V gene TRBV10-3, with 10 bases fitting TRBD2. V was pared by 5 bases and J by 2 bases, with 13 bases of the junction left unmatched. This CDR3 region has 18 residues. The V gene's germline CDR1 is ENHRY and CDR2 SYGVKD. In DNA, the CDR3 is TGTGCCATCAGTCAGTGGACTAGCGGAATTACTTACACAGATACGCAGTATTTT. It specifies CAISQWTSGITYTDTQYF.